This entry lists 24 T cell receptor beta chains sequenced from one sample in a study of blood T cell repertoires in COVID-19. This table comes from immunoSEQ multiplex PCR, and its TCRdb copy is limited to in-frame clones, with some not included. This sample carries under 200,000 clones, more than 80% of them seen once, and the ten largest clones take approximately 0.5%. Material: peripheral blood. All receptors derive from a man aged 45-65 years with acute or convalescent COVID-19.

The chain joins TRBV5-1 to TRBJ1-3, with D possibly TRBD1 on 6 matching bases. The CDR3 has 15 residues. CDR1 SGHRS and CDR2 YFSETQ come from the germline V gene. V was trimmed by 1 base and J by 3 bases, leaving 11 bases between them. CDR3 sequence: CASSLTGGSGNTIYF. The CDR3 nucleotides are TGCGCCAGCAGCTTGACTGGGGGCAGTGGAAACACCATATATTTT.

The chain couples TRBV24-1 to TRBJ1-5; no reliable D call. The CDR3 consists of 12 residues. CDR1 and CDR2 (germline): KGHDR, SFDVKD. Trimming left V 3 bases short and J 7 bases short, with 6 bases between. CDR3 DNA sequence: TGTGCCACCAGTGATCCGGGGCAGCCCCAGCATTTT. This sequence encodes CATSDPGQPQHF.

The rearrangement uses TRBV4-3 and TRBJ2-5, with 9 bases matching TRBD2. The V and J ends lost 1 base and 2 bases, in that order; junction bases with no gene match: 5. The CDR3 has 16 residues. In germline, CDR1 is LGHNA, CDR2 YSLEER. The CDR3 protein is CASSQAPLAGQETQYF. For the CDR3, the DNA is TGCGCCAGCAGCCAAGCCCCTCTAGCGGGACAAGAGACCCAGTACTTC.

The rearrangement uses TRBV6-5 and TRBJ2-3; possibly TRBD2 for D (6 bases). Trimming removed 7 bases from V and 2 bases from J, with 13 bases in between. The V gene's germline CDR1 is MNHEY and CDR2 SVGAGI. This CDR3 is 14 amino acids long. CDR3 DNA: TGTGCCAGCACCCCCCGGAGGGACACAGATACGCAGTATTTT. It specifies CASTPRRDTDTQYF.

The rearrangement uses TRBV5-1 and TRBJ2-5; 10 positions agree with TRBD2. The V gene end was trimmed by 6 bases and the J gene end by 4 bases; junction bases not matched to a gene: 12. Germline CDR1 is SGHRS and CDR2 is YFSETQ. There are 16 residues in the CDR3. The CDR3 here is CASTSGRGVVGETQYF. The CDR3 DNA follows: TGCGCCAGCACCAGCGGGAGGGGTGTGGTAGGAGAGACCCAGTACTTC.

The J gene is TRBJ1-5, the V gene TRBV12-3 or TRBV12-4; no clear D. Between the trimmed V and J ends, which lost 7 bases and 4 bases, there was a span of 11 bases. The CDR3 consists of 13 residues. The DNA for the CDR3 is TGTGCCAGCACGACCGCGGGGAATCAGCCCCAGCATTTT. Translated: CASTTAGNQPQHF.

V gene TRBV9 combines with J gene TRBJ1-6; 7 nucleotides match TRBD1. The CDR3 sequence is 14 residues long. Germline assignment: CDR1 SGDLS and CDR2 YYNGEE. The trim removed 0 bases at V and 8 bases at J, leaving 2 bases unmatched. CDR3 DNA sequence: TGTGCCAGCAGCGTAGCTCAGGGGGATTCACCCCTCCACTTT. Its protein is CASSVAQGDSPLHF.

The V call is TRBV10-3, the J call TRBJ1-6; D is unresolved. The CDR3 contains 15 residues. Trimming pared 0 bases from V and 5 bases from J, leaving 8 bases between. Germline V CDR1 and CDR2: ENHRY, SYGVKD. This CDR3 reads CAISESIVDNSPLHF. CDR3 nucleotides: TGTGCCATCAGTGAGTCAATAGTCGATAATTCACCCCTCCACTTT.

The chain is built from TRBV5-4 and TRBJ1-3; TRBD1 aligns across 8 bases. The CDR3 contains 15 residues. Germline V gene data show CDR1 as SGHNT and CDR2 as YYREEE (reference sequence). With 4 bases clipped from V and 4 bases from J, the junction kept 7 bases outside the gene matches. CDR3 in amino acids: CASSPGTGGGNTIYF. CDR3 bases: TGTGCCAGCAGCCCAGGGACAGGCGGCGGAAACACCATATATTTT.

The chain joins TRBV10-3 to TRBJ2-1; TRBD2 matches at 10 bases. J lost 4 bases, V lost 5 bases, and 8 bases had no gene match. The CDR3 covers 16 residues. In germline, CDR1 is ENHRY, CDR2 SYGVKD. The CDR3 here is CAISSGLAERYNEQFF. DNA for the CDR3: TGTGCCATCAGTTCCGGACTAGCGGAGAGATACAATGAGCAGTTCTTC.

Written as DNA, the CDR3 is TGCAGCGGGGTGCGACTAGCGGGGCCCAATGAGCAGTTCTTC. Its protein is CSGVRLAGPNEQFF. V and J are TRBV29-1 and TRBJ2-1; 11 nucleotides line up with TRBD2. This CDR3 has 14 amino acids. CDR1 and CDR2 (germline): SQVTM, ANQGSEA. V was pared by 7 bases and J by 6 bases, with 8 bases of the junction left unmatched.

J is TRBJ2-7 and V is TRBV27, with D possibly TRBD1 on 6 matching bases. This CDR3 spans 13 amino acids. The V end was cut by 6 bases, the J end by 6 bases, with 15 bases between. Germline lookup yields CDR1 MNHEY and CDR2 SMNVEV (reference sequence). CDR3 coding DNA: TGTGCCAGCAGAGCCCTCAGGGGCCCCGAGCAGTACGTC. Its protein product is CASRALRGPEQYV.

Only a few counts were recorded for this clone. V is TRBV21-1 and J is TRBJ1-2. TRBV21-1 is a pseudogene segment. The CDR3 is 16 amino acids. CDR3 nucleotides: TGTGCCAGCATTACGAGGCACCCGAGGGAGGGGTCAGGCTACACCTTC. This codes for CASITRHPREGSGYTF.

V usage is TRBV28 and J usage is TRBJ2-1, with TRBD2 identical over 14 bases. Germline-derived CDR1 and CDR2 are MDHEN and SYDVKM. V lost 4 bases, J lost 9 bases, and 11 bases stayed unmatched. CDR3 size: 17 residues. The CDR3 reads CASSSLRTSGGSAEQFF. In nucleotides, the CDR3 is TGTGCCAGCAGTTCCCTACGGACTAGCGGGGGGTCGGCTGAGCAGTTCTTC.

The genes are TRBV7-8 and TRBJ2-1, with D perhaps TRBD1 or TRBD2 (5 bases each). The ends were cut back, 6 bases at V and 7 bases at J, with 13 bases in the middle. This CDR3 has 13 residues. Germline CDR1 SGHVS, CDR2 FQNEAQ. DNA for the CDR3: TGTGCCAGCAGTCGAGGGGCCCTAAATGAGCAGTTCTTC. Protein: CASSRGALNEQFF.

CDR3 nucleotide sequence: TGTGCCAGCAGCGTAGCTACTGGAATTTCAGGGGTCCGGACTAGCGGGGGTTCAGAGACCCAGTACTTC. Amino acids: CASSVATGISGVRTSGGSETQYF. The chain combines TRBV9 with TRBJ2-5; TRBD2 matches at 13 bases. This CDR3 spans 23 amino acids. Germline CDR1 SGDLS, CDR2 YYNGEE. Germline trimming cut 0 bases from V and 4 bases from J; bases unmatched to any gene: 24.

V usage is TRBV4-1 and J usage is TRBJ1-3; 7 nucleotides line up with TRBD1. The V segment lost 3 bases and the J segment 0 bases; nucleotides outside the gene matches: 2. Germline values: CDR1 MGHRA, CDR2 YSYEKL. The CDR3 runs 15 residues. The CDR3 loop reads CASSQRQGSGNTIYF. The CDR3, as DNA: TGCGCCAGCAGCCAGAGACAGGGCTCTGGAAACACCATATATTTT.

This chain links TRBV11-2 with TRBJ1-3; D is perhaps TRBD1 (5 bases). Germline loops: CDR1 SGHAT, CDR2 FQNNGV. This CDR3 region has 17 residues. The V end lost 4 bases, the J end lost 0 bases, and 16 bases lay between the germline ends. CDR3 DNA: TGTGCCAGCAGCTGGGGTGGGGGGAAGATCTCTGGAAACACCATATATTTT. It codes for CASSWGGGKISGNTIYF.

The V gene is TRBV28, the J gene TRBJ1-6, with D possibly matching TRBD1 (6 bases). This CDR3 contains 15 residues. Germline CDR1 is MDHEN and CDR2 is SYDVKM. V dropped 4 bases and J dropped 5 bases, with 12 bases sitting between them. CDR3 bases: TGTGCCAGCAGTTCCCCGCGGACAGATAATTCACCCCTCCACTTT. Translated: CASSSPRTDNSPLHF.

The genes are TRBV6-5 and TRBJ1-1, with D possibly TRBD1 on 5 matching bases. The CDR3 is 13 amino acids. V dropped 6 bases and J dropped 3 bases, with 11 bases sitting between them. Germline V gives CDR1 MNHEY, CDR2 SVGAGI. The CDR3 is CASSSPGDTEAFF. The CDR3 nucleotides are TGTGCCAGCAGCTCCCCGGGGGACACTGAAGCTTTCTTT.

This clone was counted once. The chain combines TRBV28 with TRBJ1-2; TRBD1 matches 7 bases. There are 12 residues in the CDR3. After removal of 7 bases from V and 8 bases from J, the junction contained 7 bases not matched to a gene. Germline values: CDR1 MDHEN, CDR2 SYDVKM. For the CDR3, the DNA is TGTGCCAGCACAGGGACAGTGGGGGGCTACACCTTC. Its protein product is CASTGTVGGYTF.

For the CDR3, the DNA is TGCAGCTCCGAAGGAGACTATGGCTACACCTTC. Translated: CSSEGDYGYTF. The rearrangement joins TRBV29-1 to TRBJ1-2, with D unclear. V was trimmed by 8 bases and J by 3 bases, leaving 10 bases between them. CDR1 and CDR2 (germline): SQVTM, ANQGSEA. This CDR3 is 11 amino acids long.

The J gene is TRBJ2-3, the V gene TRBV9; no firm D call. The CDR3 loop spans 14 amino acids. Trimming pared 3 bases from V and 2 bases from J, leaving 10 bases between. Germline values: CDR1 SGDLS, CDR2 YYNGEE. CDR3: CASSEQINTDTQYF. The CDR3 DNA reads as TGTGCCAGCAGCGAACAGATTAACACAGATACGCAGTATTTT. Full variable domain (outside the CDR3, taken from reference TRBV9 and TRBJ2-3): DSGVTQTPKHLITATGQRVTLRCSPRSGDLSVYWYQQSLDQGLQFLIQYYNGEERAKGNILERFSAQQFPDLHSELNLSSLELGDSALYFCASSEQINTDTQYFGPGTRLTVL.

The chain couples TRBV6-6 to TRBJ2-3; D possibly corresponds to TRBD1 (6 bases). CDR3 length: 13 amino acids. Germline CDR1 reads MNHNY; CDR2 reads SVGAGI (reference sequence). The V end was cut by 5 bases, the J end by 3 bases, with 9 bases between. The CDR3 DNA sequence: TGTGCCAGCAGTGGACAGTTAACAGATACGCAGTATTTT. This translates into CASSGQLTDTQYF.